The clone carrying this TCR beta chain was seen repeatedly, ten times or more. Its cognate antigen is unknown. Germline CDR1 and CDR2: MGHRA and YSYEKL. This CDR3 comprises 18 residues. The trim removed 3 bases at V and 4 bases at J, leaving 14 bases unmatched. Regarding time point: patch test 2, 6 weeks after DPC sensitization. Treatment specified: therapeutic diphenylcyclopropenone sensitization with weekly scalp DPC. This sample is drawn from a study of human T cells and chemical hapten exposure. Findings of the study overall: No alteration of TCRs above 1 in 1000 frequency was seen with DPC sensitization.

TCRdb itself ran the RACE reads through MiXCR, one entry per CDR3 protein. The repertoire holds approximately 95,000 distinct CDR3 sequences, with roughly 10% as singletons. The clonotype originates from a woman in her forties with alopecia areata. Some clones in this sample may be carry-over from other donors' samples. The sequenced sample was whole blood, obtained in connection with sensitization to the hapten diphenylcyclopropenone (DPC). V is TRBV4-1 and J is TRBJ2-1; 8 bases fit TRBD2. The CDR3 is CASSQSNPGTSSYNEQFF. DNA for the CDR3: TGCGCCAGCAGCCAGTCAAACCCCGGGACTAGTTCTTACAATGAGCAGTTCTTC.